This T cell receptor (beta chain) comes out of a study of early T cells in non-severe SARS-CoV-2 infection (dated by TCRdb to the early 2020s). With regard to the full study: Bulk RNA from unsorted whole blood was used for TCR sequencing, so alpha and beta chains could not be paired.

Libraries were prepared through 5' RACE. These reads were obtained on a NextSeq 500. To correct for sequencing error and PCR bias, the TCR library protocol tagged individual cDNA molecules with unique molecular identifiers. Sequencing covered both TCR alpha and beta chains, and within each sample the abundances of alpha and beta sequences were tightly co-correlated. The original pipeline was this. Decombinator V4 was used to annotate TCR sequences for V gene, J gene and CDR3. TCRs were defined as expanded if a significant change between any two time points was detected under a Poisson model with p below 0.0001. Abundances of TCRs were expressed as counts per million after normalisation to the total number of TCRs sequenced in each sample. TRAV1-2 paired with TRAJ12, TRAJ20 or TRAJ33 defined MAIT TCRs, while TRAV10 paired with TRAJ18 defined iNKT TCRs. VDJdb, accessed 1 November 2021, was searched for CMV, EBV and SARS-CoV-2 annotated TCRs, excluding TCRs annotated for multiple antigens. TCRdb reanalyzed the raw reads on its own, using fastp at Q25 for trimming and MiXCR for clone calling, and kept in-frame beta chains. Records with the same CDR3 protein are collapsed into one entry carrying the most frequent genes and DNA. The V and J calls shown here were made by TCRdb, not taken from the authors' results. This sample gives approximately 60,000 distinct CDR3 sequences in total; roughly an eighth of them show up just once. The ten largest make up around 1.4% of the sample.

V loses 0 bases, J loses 4 bases, and the germline ends lie 13 bases apart. Reading the germline V gene gives CDR1 KGHSH and CDR2 LQKENI. Including cysteine and phenylalanine, the CDR3 has 16 amino acids. The sequence is cut down to CDR3 DNA, 48 bases in frame from base 1. A case-control design nested within a healthcare worker cohort in London, UK, was used, with weekly nasopharyngeal swab PCR tests and blood sampling performed. Healthcare workers were recruited during the week of the UK lockdown, between 23 and 31 March 2020, and followed weekly for up to roughly 15 weeks. Overall study results and their limits: Matching against VDJdb was skewed toward anti-spike CD8 responses, likely underestimated virus-specific expansions, and missed private and CD4 specificities.

For this clonotype: This clone's antigen is unknown. No much larger clone exists at a distance of one base, and base qualities are not known.

The source is an adult who was a healthcare worker with PCR-confirmed SARS-CoV-2 infection or an uninfected control (not recorded which). Recombination linked TRBV18 to TRBJ2-1; the D gene cannot be named for sure. Specimen: whole blood. The DNA reads TGTGCCAGCTCACCACCGGAGCTTCGAGTGTACAATGAGCAGTTCTTC. Its product reads: CASSPPELRVYNEQFF.